The 11 T cell receptor beta chains given below trace back to one sample, sequenced in a study of radiotherapy plus CTLA-4 blockade in lung cancer. The repertoire was sequenced with immunoSEQ multiplex PCR; TCRdb's copy has only in-frame clones and lacks some. The table includes roughly 60,000 clones, around 77% detected once. Sequencing was performed on peripheral blood, taken from a patient treated with radiotherapy plus ipilimumab. The receptors stem from a human donor with non-small cell lung cancer who had a complete response to radiotherapy plus ipilimumab.

V and J are TRBV18 and TRBJ1-1, with D hard to call. The CDR3 runs 13 residues. The ends were cut back, 5 bases at V and 0 bases at J, with 7 bases in the middle. From germline, CDR1 is KGHSH and CDR2 LQKENI. The CDR3 reads CASSYELNTEAFF. The CDR3 DNA reads as TGTGCCAGCTCATATGAGTTGAACACTGAAGCTTTCTTT. The entire variable domain, with the rest obtained from reference TRBV18 and TRBJ1-1, is as follows: NAGVMQNPRHLVRRRGQEARLRCSPMKGHSHVYWYRQLPEEGLKFMVYLQKENIIDESGMPKERFSAEFPKEGPSILRIQQVVRGDSAAYFCASSYELNTEAFFGQGTRLTVV.

The gene calls are TRBV28 and TRBJ2-4, with 9 bases aligning to TRBD1. The junction had 8 bases not matched to a gene; V was cut back by 5 bases and J by 6 bases. CDR3 length equals 15 residues. CDR1 and CDR2 (germline): MDHEN, SYDVKM. CDR3 protein: CASSRGDRVRNIQYF. DNA of the CDR3: TGTGCCAGCAGTCGAGGGGACAGGGTGAGAAACATTCAGTACTTC.

V gene TRBV11-2 combines with J gene TRBJ2-5, with 7 bases lining up with TRBD1. The CDR3 runs 14 residues. CDR1 and CDR2 (germline): SGHAT, FQNNGV. Trimming at V came to 5 bases and at J to 11 bases, leaving 14 bases not matched to a gene. The CDR3: CASSPVRFQGEQYF. In DNA form, the CDR3 reads TGTGCCAGCAGCCCCGTACGGTTCCAGGGGGAGCAGTACTTC.

The rearrangement uses TRBV2 and TRBJ2-1; 7 nucleotides align to TRBD1. J was trimmed by 7 bases and V by 7 bases; bases with no gene match: 13. CDR1 SNHLY and CDR2 FYNNEI come from the germline V gene. This CDR3 region has 15 residues. The CDR3 region is CASTPAKTGVNEQFF. The CDR3 DNA follows: TGTGCCAGCACGCCTGCTAAAACAGGGGTAAATGAGCAGTTCTTC.

A single count supports this clone. The gene calls are TRBV2 and TRBJ2-7, with TRBD2 matching over 9 bases. V lost 5 bases, J lost 2 bases, and 4 bases stayed unmatched. The CDR3 loop spans 14 amino acids. Germline V gives CDR1 SNHLY, CDR2 FYNNEI. CDR3: CASSLTSGAYEQYF. The CDR3 coding sequence is TGTGCCAGCAGTCTGACTAGCGGAGCCTACGAGCAGTACTTC.

Here the CDR3 reads CASSSGQITDTQYF. DNA for the CDR3: TGCGCCAGCAGCTCGGGACAGATCACAGATACGCAGTATTTT. The chain joins TRBV5-1 to TRBJ2-3; 7 bases line up with TRBD1. Germline CDR1 reads SGHRS; CDR2 reads YFSETQ. This CDR3 spans 14 amino acids. With V trimmed by 3 bases and J by 2 bases, 3 bases remained unmatched.

This sequence joins TRBV7-3 and TRBJ2-1; perhaps TRBD1 as D (5 bases). CDR3 length: 15 residues. The germline V and J ends were trimmed by 5 bases and 0 bases, with 11 bases remaining between them. CDR1 SGHTA and CDR2 FQGTGA come from the germline V gene. The CDR3 is CASSRTQSSYNEQFF. In nucleotides, the CDR3 is TGTGCCAGCAGCCGGACACAGAGCTCCTACAATGAGCAGTTCTTC.

This clone has a single count. The J gene is TRBJ2-7, the V gene TRBV28; a possible D gene is TRBD1 (6 bases). CDR1 is MDHEN and CDR2 is SYDVKM in the germline V gene. Trimming took 7 bases from V and 5 from J, leaving 18 bases between them. The CDR3 loop spans 14 amino acids. Written as DNA, the CDR3 is TGTGCCAGCAACAACAGGGAAGAGACCCACGAGCAGTACTTC. Its translation is CASNNREETHEQYF.

The V and J genes are TRBV11-3 and TRBJ2-7, with a weak D call TRBD1 (6 bases). The CDR3 totals 16 residues. Germline loops: CDR1 SGHNT, CDR2 YENEEA. Deletions cut 5 bases from V and 2 bases from J, with 19 bases between. The CDR3 region has the DNA TGTGCCAGCAGCGAAAGCTCAGGGGCACGGACCTACGAGCAGTACTTC. Protein sequence: CASSESSGARTYEQYF.

This sequence joins TRBV2 and TRBJ1-3, with D tentatively TRBD1 (5 bases). Germline CDR1 and CDR2: SNHLY and FYNNEI. This CDR3 spans 18 amino acids. Between the trimmed V and J ends, which lost 9 bases and 0 bases, there was a span of 24 bases. The CDR3 coding sequence is TGTGCCAGTGGGGGGGAGAAAGTGGGAGGACTCTCTGGAAACACCATATATTTT. As protein: CASGGEKVGGLSGNTIYF. Full variable domain (missing parts from reference TRBV2 and TRBJ1-3): EPEVTQTPSHQVTQMGQEVILRCVPISNHLYFYWYRQILGQKVEFLVSFYNNEISEKSEIFDDQFSVERPDGSNFTLKIRSTKLEDSAMYFCASGGEKVGGLSGNTIYFGEGSWLTVV.

This chain connects TRBV7-7 to TRBJ2-1, with TRBD1 matching 8 bases. The V gene end was trimmed by 5 bases and the J gene end by 5 bases; junction bases not matched to a gene: 8. Looked up from germline, CDR1 is SSHAT and CDR2 is FNYEAQ (reference sequence). This CDR3 region has 15 residues. The CDR3 spells CASSLSGGLNNEQFF. CDR3 DNA: TGTGCCAGCAGCCTCTCAGGGGGCCTTAACAATGAGCAGTTCTTC.